This T cell receptor beta chain was identified in a study of early T cells in non-severe SARS-CoV-2 infection. TCRdb re-called the 5' RACE reads through MiXCR, storing one row per CDR3 protein. The table shows tens of thousands of distinct CDR3 sequences, with roughly a tenth occurring only once. In this sample, this clonotype turned up many times. Looked up from germline, CDR1 is SGDLS and CDR2 is YYNGEE. The CDR3 has 15 amino acids. Trimming shortened V by 0 bases and J by 5 bases, and 9 bases separated the two germline ends. The J gene is TRBJ2-6, the V gene TRBV9; D gene uncertain. This clonotype was sampled from an adult who was a healthcare worker with PCR-confirmed SARS-CoV-2 infection or an uninfected control (not recorded which). Sequenced: whole blood. The CDR3 DNA is TGTGCCAGCAGCGTAGAGGCAGGTTGGGCCAACGTCCTGACTTTC. Translated: CASSVEAGWANVLTF. Together with reference TRBV9 and TRBJ2-6, the CDR3 gives the full variable domain: DSGVTQTPKHLITATGQRVTLRCSPRSGDLSVYWYQQSLDQGLQFLIQYYNGEERAKGNILERFSAQQFPDLHSELNLSSLELGDSALYFCASSVEAGWANVLTFGAGSRLTVL.